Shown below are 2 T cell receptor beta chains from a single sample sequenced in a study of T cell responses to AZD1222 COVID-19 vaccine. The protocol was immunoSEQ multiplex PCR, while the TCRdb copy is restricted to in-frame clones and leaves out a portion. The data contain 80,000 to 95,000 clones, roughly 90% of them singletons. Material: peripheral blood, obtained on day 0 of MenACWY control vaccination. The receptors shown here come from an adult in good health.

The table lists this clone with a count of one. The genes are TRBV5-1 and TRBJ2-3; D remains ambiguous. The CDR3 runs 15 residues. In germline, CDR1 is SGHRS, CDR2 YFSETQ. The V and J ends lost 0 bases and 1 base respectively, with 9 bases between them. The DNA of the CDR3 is TGCGCCAGCAGCTTGGTCGGAAGAGGCACAGATACGCAGTATTTT. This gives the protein CASSLVGRGTDTQYF. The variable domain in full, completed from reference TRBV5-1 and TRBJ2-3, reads KAGVTQTPRYLIKTRGQQVTLSCSPISGHRSVSWYQQTPGQGLQFLFEYFSETQRNKGNFPGRFSGRQFSNSRSEMNVSTLELGDSALYLCASSLVGRGTDTQYFGPGTRLTVL.

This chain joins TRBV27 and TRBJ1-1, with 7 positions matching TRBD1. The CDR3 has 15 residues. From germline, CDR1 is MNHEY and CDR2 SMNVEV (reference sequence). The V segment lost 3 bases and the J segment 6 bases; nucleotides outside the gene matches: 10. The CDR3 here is CASSLYEGGAAEAFF. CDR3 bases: TGTGCCAGCAGTTTGTATGAAGGGGGCGCCGCTGAAGCTTTCTTT.